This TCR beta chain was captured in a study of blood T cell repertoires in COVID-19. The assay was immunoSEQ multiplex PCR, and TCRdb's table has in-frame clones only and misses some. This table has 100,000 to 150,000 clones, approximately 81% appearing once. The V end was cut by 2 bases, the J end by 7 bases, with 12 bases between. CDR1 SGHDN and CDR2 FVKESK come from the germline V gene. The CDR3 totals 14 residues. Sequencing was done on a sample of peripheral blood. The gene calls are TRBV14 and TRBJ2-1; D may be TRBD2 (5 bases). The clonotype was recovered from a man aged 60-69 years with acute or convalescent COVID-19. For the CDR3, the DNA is TGTGCCAGCAGCCAAAATTGGCGGGTTAATGAGCAGTTCTTC. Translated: CASSQNWRVNEQFF.